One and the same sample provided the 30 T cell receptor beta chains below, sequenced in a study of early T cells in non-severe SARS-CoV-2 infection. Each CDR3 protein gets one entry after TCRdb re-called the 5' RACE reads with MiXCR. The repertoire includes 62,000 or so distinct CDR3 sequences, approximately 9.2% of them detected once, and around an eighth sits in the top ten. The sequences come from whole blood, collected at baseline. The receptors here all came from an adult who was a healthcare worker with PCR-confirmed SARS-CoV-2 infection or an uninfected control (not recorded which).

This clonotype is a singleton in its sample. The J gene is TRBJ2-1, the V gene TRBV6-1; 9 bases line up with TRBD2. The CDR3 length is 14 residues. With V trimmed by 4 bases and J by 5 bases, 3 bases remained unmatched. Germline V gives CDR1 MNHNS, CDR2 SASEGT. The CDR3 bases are TGTGCCAGCAGTGTTGGCGGGAGGGACAATGAGCAGTTCTTC. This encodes CASSVGGRDNEQFF.

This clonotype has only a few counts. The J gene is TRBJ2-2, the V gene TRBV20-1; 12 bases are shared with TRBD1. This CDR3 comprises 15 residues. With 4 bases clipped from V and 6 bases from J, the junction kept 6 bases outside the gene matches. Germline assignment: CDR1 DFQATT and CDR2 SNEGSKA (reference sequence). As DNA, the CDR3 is TGCAGTGCTAAAGGGACAGGGGGCATAGCCGGGGAGCTGTTTTTT. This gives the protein CSAKGTGGIAGELFF.

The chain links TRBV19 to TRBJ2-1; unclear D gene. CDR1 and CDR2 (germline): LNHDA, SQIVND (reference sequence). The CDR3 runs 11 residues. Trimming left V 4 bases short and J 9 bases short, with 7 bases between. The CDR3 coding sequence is TGTGCCAGTAGTACTATGAGTGAGCAGTTCTTC. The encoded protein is CASSTMSEQFF.

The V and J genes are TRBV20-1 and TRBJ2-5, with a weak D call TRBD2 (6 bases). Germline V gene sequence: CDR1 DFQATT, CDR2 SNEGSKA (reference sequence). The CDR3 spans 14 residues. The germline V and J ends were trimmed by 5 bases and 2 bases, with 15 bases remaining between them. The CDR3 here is CSASRGTYQETQYF. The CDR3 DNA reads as TGCAGTGCTTCCCGCGGGACGTATCAAGAGACCCAGTACTTC.

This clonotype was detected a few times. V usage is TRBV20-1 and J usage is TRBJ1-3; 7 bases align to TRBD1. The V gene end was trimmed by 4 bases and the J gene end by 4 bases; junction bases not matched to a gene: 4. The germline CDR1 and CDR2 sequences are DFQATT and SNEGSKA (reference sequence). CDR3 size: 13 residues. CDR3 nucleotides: TGCAGTGCTATAGGGACAGCAGGAAACACCATATATTTT. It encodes CSAIGTAGNTIYF.

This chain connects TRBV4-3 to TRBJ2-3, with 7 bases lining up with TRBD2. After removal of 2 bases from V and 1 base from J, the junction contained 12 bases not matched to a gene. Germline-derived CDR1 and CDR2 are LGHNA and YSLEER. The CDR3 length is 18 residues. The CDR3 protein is CASSQRRLAARRTDTQYF. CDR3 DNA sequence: TGCGCCAGCAGCCAAAGACGCCTAGCGGCTAGACGCACAGATACGCAGTATTTT.

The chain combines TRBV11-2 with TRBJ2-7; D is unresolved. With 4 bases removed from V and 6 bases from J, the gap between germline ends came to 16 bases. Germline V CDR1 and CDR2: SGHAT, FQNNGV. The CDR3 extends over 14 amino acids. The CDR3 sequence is CASSSVRGRAEQYF. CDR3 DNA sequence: TGTGCCAGCAGCTCCGTGAGAGGACGTGCCGAGCAGTACTTC.

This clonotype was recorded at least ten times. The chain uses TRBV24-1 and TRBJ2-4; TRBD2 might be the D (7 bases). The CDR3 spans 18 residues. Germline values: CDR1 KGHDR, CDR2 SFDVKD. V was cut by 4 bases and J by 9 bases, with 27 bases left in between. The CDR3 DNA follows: TGTGCCACCAGTGACTCAAGAGAGGGGGGGTTTGAGTCGGCCATTCAGTACTTC. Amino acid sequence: CATSDSREGGFESAIQYF.

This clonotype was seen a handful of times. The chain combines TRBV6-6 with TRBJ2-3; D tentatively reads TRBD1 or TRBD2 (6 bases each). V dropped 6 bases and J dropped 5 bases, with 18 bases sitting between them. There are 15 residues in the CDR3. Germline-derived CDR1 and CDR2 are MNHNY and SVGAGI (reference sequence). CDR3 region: CASSFKGGRIDTQYF. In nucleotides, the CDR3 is TGTGCCAGCAGCTTTAAGGGGGGTCGAATAGATACGCAGTATTTT.

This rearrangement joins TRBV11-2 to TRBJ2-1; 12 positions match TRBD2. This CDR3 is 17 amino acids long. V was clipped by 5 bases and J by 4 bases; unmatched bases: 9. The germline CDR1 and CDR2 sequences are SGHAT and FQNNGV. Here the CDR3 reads CASSQRTSGTPYNEQFF. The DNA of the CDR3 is TGTGCCAGCAGCCAAAGGACTAGCGGGACTCCTTACAATGAGCAGTTCTTC.

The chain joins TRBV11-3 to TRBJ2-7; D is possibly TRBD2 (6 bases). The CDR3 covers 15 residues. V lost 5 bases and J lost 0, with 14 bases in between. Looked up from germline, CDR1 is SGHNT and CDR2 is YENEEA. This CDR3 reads CASSRLSGSSYEQYF. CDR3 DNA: TGTGCCAGCAGCCGCCTATCCGGGAGCTCCTACGAGCAGTACTTC.

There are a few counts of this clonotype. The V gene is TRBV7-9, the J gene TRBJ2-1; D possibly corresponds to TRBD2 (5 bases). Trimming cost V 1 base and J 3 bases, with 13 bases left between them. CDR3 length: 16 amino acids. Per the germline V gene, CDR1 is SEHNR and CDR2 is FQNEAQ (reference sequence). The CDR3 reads CASSLDVGVLYNEQFF. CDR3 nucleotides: TGTGCCAGCAGCTTAGATGTGGGAGTCCTCTACAATGAGCAGTTCTTC.

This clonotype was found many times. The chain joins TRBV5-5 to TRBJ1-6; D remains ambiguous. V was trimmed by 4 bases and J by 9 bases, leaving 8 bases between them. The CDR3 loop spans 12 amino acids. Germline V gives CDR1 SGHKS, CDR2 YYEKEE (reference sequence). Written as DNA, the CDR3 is TGTGCCAGCAGCCGACCGTCTTCACCCCTCCACTTT. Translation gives CASSRPSSPLHF. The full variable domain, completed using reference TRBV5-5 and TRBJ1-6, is DAGVTQSPTHLIKTRGQQVTLRCSPISGHKSVSWYQQVLGQGPQFIFQYYEKEERGRGNFPDRFSARQFPNYSSELNVNALLLGDSALYLCASSRPSSPLHFGNGTRLTVT.

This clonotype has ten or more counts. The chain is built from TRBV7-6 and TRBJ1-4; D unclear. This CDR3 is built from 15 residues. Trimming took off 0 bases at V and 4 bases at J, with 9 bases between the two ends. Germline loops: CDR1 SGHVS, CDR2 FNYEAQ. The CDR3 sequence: CASSLAGYNNEKLFF. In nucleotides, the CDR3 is TGTGCCAGCAGCTTAGCGGGGTACAATAATGAAAAACTGTTTTTT.

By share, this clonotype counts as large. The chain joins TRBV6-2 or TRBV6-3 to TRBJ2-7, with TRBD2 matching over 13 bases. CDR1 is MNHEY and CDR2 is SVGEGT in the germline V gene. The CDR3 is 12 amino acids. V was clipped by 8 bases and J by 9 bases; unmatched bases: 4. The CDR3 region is CASGLAGAMQYF. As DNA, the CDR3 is TGTGCCAGCGGACTAGCGGGAGCCATGCAGTACTTC.

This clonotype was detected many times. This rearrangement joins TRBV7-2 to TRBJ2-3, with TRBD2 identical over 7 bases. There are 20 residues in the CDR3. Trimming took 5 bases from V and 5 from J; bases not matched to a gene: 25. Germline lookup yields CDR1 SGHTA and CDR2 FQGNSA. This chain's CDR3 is CASSPRGLADHRSILDTQYF. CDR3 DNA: TGTGCCAGCAGCCCGAGAGGGCTAGCGGACCACCGATCCATTTTAGATACGCAGTATTTT.

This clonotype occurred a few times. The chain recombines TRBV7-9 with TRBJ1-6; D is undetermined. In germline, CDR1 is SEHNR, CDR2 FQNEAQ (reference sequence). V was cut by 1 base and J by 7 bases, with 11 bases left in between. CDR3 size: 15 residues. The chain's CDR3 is CASSLGTSRNSPLHF. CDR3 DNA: TGTGCCAGCAGCTTAGGAACTTCCCGAAATTCACCCCTCCACTTT.

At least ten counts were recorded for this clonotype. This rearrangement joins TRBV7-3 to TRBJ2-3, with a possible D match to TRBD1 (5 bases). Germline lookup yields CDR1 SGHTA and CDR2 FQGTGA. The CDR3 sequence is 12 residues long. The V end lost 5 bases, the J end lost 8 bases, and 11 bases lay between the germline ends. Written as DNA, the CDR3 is TGTGCCAGCAGCCCCGAAAGGGGTACGCAGTATTTT. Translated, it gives CASSPERGTQYF.

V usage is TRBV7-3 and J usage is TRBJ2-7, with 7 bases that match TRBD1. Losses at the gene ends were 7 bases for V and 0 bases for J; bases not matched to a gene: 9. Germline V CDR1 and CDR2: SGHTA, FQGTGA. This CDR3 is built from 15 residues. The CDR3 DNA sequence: TGTGCCAGCATCCCAACCCCAGGGGGCTCCTACGAGCAGTACTTC. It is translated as CASIPTPGGSYEQYF.

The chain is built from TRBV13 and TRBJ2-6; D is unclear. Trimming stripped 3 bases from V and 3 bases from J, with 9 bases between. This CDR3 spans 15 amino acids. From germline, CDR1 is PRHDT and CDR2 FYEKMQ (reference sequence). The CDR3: CASSLQYSGANVLTF. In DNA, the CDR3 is TGTGCCAGCAGCTTGCAGTACAGTGGGGCCAACGTCCTGACTTTC.

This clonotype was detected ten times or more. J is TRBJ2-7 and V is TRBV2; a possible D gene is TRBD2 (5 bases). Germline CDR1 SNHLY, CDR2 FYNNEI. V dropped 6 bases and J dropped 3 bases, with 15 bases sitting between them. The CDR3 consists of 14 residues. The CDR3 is CASRGGWKDYEQYF. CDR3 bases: TGTGCCAGCAGAGGCGGGTGGAAGGACTACGAGCAGTACTTC. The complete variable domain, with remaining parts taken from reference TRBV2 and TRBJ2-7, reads EPEVTQTPSHQVTQMGQEVILRCVPISNHLYFYWYRQILGQKVEFLVSFYNNEISEKSEIFDDQFSVERPDGSNFTLKIRSTKLEDSAMYFCASRGGWKDYEQYFGPGTRLTVT.

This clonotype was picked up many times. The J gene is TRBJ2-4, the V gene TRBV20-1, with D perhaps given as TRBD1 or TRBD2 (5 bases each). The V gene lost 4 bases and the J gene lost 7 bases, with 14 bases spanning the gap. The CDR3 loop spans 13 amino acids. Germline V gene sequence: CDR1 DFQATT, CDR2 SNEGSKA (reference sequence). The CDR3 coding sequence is TGCAGTGCTACAGGGACCATCGGGAACATTCAGTACTTC. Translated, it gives CSATGTIGNIQYF.

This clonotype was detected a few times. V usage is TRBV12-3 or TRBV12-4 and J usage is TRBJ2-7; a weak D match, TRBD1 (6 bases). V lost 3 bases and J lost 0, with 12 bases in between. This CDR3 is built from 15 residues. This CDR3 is CASSFRGQSSYEQYF. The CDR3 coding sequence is TGTGCCAGCAGTTTCAGGGGCCAAAGCTCCTACGAGCAGTACTTC.

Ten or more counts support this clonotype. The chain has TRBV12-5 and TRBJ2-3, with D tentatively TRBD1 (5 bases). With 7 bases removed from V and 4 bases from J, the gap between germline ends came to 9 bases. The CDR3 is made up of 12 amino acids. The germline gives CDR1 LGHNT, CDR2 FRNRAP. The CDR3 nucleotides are TGTGCTAGTGTTCTAGGGGCAGATACGCAGTATTTT. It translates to CASVLGADTQYF.

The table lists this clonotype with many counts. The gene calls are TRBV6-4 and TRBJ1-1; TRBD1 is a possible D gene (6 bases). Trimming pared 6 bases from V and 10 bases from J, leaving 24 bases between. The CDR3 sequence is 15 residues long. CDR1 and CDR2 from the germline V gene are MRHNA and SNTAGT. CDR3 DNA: TGTGCCAGCAGGATATACAGGGACCTCTGTCTCGGAGCTTTCTTT. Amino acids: CASRIYRDLCLGAFF.

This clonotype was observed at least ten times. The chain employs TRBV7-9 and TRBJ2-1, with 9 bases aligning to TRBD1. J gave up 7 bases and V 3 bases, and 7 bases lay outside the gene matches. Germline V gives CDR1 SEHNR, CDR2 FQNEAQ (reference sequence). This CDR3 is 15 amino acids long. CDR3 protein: CASSFGQGTGNEQFF. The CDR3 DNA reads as TGTGCCAGCAGCTTCGGACAGGGGACGGGAAATGAGCAGTTCTTC.

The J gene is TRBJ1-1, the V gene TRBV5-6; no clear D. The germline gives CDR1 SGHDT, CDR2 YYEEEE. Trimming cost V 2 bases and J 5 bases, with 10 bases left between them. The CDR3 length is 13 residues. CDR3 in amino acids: CASSFGDFTEAFF. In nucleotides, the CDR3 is TGTGCCAGCAGCTTCGGGGATTTTACTGAAGCTTTCTTT.

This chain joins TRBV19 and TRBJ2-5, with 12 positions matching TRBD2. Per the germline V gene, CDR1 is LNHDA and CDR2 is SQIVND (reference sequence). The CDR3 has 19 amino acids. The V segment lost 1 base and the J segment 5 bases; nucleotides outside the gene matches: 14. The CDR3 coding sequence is TGTGCCAGTAGTATAGCCCGTCCGCAGGGACTAGCGGGCGGGGAGACCCAGTACTTC. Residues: CASSIARPQGLAGGETQYF.

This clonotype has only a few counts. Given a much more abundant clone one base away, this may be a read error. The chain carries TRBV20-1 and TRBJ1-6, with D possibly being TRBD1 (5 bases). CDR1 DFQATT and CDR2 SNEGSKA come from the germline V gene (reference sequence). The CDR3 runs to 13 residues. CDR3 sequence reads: CSAREGDGSPFHF. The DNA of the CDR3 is TGCAGTGCTAGAGAGGGGGATGGTTCACCCTTCCACTTT.

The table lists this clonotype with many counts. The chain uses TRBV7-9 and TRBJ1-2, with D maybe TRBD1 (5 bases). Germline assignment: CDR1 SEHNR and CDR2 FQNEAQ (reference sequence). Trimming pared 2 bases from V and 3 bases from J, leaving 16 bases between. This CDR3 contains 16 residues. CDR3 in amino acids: CASSLSAIQGDYGYTF. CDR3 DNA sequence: TGTGCCAGCAGCTTAAGCGCAATCCAGGGTGACTATGGCTACACCTTC. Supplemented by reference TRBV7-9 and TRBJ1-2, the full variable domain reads DTGVSQNPRHKITKRGQNVTFRCDPISEHNRLYWYRQTLGQGPEFLTYFQNEAQLEKSRLLSDRFSAERPKGSFSTLEIQRTEQGDSAMYLCASSLSAIQGDYGYTFGSGTRLTVV.